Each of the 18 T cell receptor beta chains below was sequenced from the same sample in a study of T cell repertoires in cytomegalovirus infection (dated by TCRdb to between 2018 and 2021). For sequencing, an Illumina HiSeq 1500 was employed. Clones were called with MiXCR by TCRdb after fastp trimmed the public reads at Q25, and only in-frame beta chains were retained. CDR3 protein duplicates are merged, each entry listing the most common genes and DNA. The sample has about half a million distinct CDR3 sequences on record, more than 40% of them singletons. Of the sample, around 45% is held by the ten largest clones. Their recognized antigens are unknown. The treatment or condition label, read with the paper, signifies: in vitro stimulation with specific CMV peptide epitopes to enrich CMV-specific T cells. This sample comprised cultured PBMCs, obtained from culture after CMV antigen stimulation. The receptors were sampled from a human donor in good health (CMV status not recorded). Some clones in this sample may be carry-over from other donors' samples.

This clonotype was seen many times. The CDR3: CASSFPVGGTNEKLFF. DNA for the CDR3: TGTGCCAGCAGCTTCCCAGTGGGTGGGACTAATGAAAAACTGTTTTTT. The V call is TRBV7-8, the J call TRBJ1-4; no firm D call. The CDR3 spans 16 residues. Trimming shortened V by 3 bases and J by 2 bases, and 13 bases separated the two germline ends. Germline V gene data show CDR1 as SGHVS and CDR2 as FQNEAQ.

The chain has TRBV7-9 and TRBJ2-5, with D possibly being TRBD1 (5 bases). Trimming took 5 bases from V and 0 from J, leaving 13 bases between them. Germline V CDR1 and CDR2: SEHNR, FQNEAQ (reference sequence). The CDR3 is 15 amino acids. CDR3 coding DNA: TGTGCCAGCAGCCCCATCGTGGACAACCAAGAGACCCAGTACTTC. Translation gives CASSPIVDNQETQYF. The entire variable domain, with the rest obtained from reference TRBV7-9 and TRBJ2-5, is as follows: DTGVSQNPRHKITKRGQNVTFRCDPISEHNRLYWYRQTLGQGPEFLTYFQNEAQLEKSRLLSDRFSAERPKGSFSTLEIQRTEQGDSAMYLCASSPIVDNQETQYFGPGTRLLVL.

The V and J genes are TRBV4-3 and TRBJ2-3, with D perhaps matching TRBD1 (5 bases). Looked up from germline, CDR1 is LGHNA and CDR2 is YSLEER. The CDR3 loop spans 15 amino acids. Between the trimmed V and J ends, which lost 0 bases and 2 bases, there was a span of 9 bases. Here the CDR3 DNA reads TGCGCCAGCAGCCAAGAAAGGGGCCTCACAGATACGCAGTATTTT. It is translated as CASSQERGLTDTQYF.

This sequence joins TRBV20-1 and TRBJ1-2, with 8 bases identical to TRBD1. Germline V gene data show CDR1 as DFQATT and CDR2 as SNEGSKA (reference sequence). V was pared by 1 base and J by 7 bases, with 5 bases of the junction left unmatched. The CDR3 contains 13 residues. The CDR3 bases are TGCAGTGCTAGAGGCAGGGGGCTCGGTGGCTACACCTTC. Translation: CSARGRGLGGYTF.

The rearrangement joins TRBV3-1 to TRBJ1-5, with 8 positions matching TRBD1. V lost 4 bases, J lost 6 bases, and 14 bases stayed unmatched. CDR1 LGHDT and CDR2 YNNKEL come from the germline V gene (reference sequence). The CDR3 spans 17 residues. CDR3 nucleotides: TGTGCCAGCAGCCCCCCCGGGACAGGTGCCGATGGTCAGCCCCAGCATTTT. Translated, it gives CASSPPGTGADGQPQHF.

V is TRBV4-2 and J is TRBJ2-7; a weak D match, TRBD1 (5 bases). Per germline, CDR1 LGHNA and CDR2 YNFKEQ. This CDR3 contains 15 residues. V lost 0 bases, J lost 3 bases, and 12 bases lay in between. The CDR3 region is CASSQDLSGYYEQYF. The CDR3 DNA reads TGTGCCAGCAGCCAAGATTTATCAGGGTACTACGAGCAGTACTTC.

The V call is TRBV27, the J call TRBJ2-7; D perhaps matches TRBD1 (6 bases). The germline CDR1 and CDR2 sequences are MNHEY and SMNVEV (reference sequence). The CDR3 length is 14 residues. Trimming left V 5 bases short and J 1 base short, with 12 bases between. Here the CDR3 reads CASSMHRASYEQYF. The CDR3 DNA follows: TGTGCCAGCAGTATGCACAGGGCTTCCTACGAGCAGTACTTC.

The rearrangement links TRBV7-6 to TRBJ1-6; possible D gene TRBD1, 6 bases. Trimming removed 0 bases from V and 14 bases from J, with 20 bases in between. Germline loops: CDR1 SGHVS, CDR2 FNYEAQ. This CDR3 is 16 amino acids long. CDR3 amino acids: CASSLAHGQGFDSLHF. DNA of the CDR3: TGTGCCAGCAGCTTAGCCCACGGGCAGGGGTTTGATTCCCTCCACTTT.

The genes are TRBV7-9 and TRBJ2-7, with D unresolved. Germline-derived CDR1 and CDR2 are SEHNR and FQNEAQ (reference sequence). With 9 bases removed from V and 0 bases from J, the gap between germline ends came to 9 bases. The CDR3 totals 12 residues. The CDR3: CASTDVSYEQYF. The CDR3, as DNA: TGTGCCAGTACGGACGTCTCCTACGAGCAGTACTTC.

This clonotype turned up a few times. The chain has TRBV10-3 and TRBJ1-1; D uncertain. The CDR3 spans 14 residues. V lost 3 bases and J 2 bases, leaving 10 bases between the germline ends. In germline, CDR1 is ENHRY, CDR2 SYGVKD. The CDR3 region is CAISDSPGNTEAFF. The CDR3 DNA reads TGTGCCATCAGTGACTCGCCAGGTAACACTGAAGCTTTCTTT.

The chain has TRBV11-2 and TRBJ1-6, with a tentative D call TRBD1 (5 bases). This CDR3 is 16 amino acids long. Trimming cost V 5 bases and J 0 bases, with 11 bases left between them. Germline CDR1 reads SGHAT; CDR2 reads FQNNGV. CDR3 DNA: TGTGCCAGCAGCCGGGACCCAAGCTCCTATAATTCACCCCTCCACTTT. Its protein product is CASSRDPSSYNSPLHF.

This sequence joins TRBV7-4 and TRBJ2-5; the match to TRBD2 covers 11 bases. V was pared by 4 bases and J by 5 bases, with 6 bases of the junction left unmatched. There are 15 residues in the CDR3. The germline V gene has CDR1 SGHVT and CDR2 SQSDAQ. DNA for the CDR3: TGTGCCAGCAGCTCCCTAGCGGGAGGAAGGGAGACCCAGTACTTC. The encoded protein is CASSSLAGGRETQYF. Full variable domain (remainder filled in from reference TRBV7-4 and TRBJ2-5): GAGVSQSPRYKVAKRGRDVALRCDSISGHVTLYWYRQTLGQGSEVLTYSQSDAQRDKSGRPSGRFSAERPERSVSTLKIQRTEQGDSAVYLCASSSLAGGRETQYFGPGTRLLVL.

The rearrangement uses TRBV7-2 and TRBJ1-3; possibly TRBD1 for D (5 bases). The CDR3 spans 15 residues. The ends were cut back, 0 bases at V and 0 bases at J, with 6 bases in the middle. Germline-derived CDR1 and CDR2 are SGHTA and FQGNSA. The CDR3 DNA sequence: TGTGCCAGCAGCTTAGCGGGGCCCTCTGGAAACACCATATATTTT. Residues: CASSLAGPSGNTIYF.

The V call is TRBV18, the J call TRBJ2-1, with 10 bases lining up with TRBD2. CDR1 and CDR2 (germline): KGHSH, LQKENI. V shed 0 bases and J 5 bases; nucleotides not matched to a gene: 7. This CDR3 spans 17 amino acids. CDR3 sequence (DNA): TGTGCCAGCTCACCACCAAGAGCGGGAGGGCCAGACAATGAGCAGTTCTTC. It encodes CASSPPRAGGPDNEQFF.

The CDR3 loop reads CASSFHLTDTQYF. In DNA form, the CDR3 reads TGTGCCAGCAGCTTCCACCTAACAGATACGCAGTATTTT. The chain uses TRBV7-6 and TRBJ2-3; D gene uncertain. The V and J ends lost 3 bases and 3 bases respectively, with 7 bases between them. The CDR3 is 13 residues long. Germline V lookup: CDR1 SGHVS, CDR2 FNYEAQ. Drawing the rest from reference TRBV7-6 and TRBJ2-3, the complete variable domain is GAGVSQSPRYKVTKRGQDVALRCDPISGHVSLYWYRQALGQGPEFLTYFNYEAQQDKSGLPNDRFSAERPEGSISTLTIQRTEQRDSAMYRCASSFHLTDTQYFGPGTRLTVL.

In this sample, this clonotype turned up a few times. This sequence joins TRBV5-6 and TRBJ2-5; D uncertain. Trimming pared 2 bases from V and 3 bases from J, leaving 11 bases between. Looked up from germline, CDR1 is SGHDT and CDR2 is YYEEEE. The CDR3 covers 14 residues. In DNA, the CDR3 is TGTGCCAGCAGCTTTTCAATGGCGGAAGAGACCCAGTACTTC. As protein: CASSFSMAEETQYF.

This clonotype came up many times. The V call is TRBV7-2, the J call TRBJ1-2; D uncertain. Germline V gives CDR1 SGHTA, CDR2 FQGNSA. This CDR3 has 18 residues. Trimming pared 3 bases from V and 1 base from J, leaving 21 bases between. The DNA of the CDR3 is TGTGCCAGCAGCTTCTCGGGGAGGATCCTCTTAGATAACTATGGCTACACCTTC. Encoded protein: CASSFSGRILLDNYGYTF.

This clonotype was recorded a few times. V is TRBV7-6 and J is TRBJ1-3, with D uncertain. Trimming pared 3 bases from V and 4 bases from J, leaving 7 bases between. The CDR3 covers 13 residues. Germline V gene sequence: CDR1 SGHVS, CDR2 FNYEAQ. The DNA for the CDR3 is TGTGCCAGCAGCTTTTTAGAGGGAAACACCATATATTTT. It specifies CASSFLEGNTIYF.